This TCR beta chain originates from a study of cytomegalovirus exposure and HLA in healthy donors. Study-wide findings and caveats: Further analysis, carried out later, found HLA-associated TCR beta chains more clonally expanded than equally common other chains.

A note on this clone: Its antigen is not identified.

PCR involved 60 Vbeta and 13 Jbeta primers. Original methodology: Later analysis identified approximately 80 million unique TCR beta chains, about 12 million shared. Sequencing was performed with immunoSEQ multiplex PCR; in TCRdb, only in-frame clones are kept and a portion is missing. V, J and clone size are those of that table, while D and trimming were read from the DNA. The sample includes 150,000 to 200,000 clones, approximately 83% of them seen just once. Germline V lookup: CDR1 MNHNS, CDR2 SASEGT. V was pared by 1 base and J by 1 base, with 13 bases between. The CDR3 loop spans 16 amino acids. Sequences were obtained from PBMCs. The TCR originated in a woman aged 18-30 years in good health and CMV-seronegative. This chain uses TRBV6-1 with TRBJ1-2; the D gene is possibly TRBD1 (5 bases). CDR3 coding DNA: TGTGCCAGCAGTGAAGTGGCACAGGCCAATAACTATGGCTACACCTTC. It translates to CASSEVAQANNYGYTF.